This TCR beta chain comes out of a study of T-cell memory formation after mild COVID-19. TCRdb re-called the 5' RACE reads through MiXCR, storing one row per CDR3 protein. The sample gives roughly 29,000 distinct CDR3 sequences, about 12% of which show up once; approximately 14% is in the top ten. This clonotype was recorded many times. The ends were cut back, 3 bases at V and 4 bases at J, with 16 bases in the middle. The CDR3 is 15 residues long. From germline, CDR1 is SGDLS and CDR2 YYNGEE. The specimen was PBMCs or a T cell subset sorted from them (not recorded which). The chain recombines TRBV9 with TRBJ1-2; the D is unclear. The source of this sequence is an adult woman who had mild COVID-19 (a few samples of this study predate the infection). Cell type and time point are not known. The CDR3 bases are TGTGCCAGCAGCGCTCAGACATACCCTGGCTATGGCTACACCTTC. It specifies CASSAQTYPGYGYTF.